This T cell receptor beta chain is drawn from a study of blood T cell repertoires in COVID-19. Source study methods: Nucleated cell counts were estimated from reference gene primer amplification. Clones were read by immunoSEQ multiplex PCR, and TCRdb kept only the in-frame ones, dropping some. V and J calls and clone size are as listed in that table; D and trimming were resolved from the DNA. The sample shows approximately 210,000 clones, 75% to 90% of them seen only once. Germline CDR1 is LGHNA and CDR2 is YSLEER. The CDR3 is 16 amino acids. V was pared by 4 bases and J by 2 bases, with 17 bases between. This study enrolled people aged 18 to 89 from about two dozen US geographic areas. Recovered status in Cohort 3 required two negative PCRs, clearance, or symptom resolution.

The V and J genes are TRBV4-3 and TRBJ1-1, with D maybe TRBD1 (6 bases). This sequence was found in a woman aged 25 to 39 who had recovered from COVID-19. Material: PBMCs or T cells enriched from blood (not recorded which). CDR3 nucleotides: TGCGCCAGCAGCCTGTCAGACAGGTGGGAAAACACTGAAGCTTTCTTT. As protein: CASSLSDRWENTEAFF.